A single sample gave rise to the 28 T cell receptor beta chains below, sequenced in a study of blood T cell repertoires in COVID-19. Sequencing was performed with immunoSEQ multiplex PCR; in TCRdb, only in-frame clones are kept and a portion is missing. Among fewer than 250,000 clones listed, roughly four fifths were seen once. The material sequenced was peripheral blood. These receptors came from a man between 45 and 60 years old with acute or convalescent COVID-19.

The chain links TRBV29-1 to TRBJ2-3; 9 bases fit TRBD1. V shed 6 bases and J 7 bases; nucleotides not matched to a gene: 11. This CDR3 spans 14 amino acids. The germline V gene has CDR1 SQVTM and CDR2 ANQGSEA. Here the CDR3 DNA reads TGCAGCGTCCCCGGGACAGGGAAAACAAATACGCAGTATTTT. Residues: CSVPGTGKTNTQYF.

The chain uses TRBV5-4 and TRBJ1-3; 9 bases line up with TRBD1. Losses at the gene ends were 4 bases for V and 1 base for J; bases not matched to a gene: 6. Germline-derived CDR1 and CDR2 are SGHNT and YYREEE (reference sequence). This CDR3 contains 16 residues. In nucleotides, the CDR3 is TGTGCCAGCAGCCGAACCGGGACAGGGTCTGGAAACACCATATATTTT. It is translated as CASSRTGTGSGNTIYF.

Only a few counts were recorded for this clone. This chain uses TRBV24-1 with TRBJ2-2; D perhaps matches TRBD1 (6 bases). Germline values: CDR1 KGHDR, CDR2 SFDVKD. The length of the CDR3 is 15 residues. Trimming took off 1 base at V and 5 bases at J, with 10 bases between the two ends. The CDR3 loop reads CATSDFVTGTGELFF. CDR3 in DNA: TGTGCCACCAGTGATTTTGTAACAGGGACCGGGGAGCTGTTTTTT.

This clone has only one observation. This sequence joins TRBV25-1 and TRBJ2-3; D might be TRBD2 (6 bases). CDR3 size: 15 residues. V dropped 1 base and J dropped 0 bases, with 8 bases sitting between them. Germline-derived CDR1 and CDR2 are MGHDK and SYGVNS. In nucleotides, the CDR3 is TGTGCCAGCAGTGAATCTCTAGCGAGCACAGATACGCAGTATTTT. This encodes CASSESLASTDTQYF.

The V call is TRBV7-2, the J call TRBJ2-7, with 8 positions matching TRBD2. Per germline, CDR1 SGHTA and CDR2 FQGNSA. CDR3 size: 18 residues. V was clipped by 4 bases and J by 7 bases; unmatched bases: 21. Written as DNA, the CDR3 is TGTGCCAGCAGCTCAGGAAAGGGTTTTAGCGGGAAGGGTAGGGAGCAGTACTTC. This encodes CASSSGKGFSGKGREQYF.

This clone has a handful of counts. DNA for the CDR3: TGTGCCACCAGAGCGGGGGGGGGTTTAGAGACCCAGTACTTC. Protein product: CATRAGGGLETQYF. This sequence joins TRBV24-1 and TRBJ2-5; 10 nucleotides match TRBD2. CDR3 length: 14 amino acids. Germline values: CDR1 KGHDR, CDR2 SFDVKD. After removal of 7 bases from V and 4 bases from J, the junction contained 5 bases not matched to a gene.

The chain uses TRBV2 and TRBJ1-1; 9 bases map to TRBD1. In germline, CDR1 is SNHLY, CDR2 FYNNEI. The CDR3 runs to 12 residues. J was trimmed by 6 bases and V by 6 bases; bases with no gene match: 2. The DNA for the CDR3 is TGTGCCAGCAGGCGGACAGGGGCTGAAGCTTTCTTT. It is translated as CASRRTGAEAFF.

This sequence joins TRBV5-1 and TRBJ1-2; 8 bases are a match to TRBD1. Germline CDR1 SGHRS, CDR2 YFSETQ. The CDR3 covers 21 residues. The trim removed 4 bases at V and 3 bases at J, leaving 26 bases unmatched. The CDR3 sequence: CASSHLDTRTGQVEIDYGYTF. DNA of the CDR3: TGCGCCAGCAGCCACCTCGATACCCGGACAGGGCAGGTGGAGATCGACTATGGCTACACCTTC.

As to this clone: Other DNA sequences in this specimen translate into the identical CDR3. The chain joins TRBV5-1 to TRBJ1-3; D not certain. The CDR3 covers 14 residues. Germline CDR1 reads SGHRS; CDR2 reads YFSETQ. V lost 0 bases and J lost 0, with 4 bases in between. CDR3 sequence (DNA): TGCGCCAGCAGCTTGGACAGCTCTGGAAACACCATATATTTT. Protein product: CASSLDSSGNTIYF.

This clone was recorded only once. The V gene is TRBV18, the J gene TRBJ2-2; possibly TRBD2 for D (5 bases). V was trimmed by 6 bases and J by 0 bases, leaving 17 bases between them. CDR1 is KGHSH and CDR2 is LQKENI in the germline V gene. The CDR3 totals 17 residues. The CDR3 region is CASSPNLGRANTGELFF. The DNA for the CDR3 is TGTGCCAGCTCTCCTAACCTAGGGAGAGCGAACACCGGGGAGCTGTTTTTT.

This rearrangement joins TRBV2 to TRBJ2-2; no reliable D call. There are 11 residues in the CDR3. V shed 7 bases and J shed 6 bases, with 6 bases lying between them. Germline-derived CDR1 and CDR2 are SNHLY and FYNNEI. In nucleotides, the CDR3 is TGTGCCAGCACCACACCCGGGGAGCTGTTTTTT. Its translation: CASTTPGELFF. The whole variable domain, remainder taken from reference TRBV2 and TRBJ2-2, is EPEVTQTPSHQVTQMGQEVILRCVPISNHLYFYWYRQILGQKVEFLVSFYNNEISEKSEIFDDQFSVERPDGSNFTLKIRSTKLEDSAMYFCASTTPGELFFGEGSRLTVL.

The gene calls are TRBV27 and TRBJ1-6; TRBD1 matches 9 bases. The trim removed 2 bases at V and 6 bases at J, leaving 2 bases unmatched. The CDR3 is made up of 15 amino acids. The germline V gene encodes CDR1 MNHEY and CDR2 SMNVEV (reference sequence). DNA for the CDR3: TGTGCCAGCAGTTTAACGGGACAGGGTAATTCACCCCTCCACTTT. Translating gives CASSLTGQGNSPLHF.

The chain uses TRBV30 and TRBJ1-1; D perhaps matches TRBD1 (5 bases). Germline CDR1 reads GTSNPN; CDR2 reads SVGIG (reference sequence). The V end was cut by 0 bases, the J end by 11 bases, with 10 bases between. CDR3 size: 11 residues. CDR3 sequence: CAWSVPTAAFF. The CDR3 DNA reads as TGTGCCTGGAGTGTACCGACAGCCGCTTTCTTT.

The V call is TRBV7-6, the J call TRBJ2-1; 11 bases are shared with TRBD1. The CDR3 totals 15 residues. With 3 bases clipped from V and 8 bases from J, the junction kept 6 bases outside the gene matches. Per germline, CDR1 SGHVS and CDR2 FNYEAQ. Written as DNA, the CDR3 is TGTGCCAGCAGCTTTGGGACAGGGGGTCCGGATGAGCAGTTCTTC. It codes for CASSFGTGGPDEQFF.

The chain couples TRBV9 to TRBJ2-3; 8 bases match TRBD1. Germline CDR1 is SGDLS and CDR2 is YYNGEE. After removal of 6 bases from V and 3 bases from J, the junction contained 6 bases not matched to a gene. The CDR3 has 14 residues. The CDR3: CASTGQGWTDTQYF. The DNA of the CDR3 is TGTGCCAGCACCGGACAGGGTTGGACAGATACGCAGTATTTT.

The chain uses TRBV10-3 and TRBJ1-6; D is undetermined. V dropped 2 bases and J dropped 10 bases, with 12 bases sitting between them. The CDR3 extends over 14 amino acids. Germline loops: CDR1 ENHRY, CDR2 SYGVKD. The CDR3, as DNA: TGTGCCATCAGTGAGACCCGGGTTGGGTCACCCCTCCACTTT. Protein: CAISETRVGSPLHF.

CDR3 nucleotide sequence: TGTGCCAGCAGTCCACGACAAGTTAGGTCCTACGAGCAGTACTTC. Protein: CASSPRQVRSYEQYF. The chain employs TRBV7-8 and TRBJ2-7; D ambiguous. Trimming took off 6 bases at V and 1 base at J, with 16 bases between the two ends. This CDR3 region has 15 residues. The germline CDR1 and CDR2 sequences are SGHVS and FQNEAQ.

The CDR3 sequence is CASSLMSGSLGEAFF. CDR3 DNA: TGTGCCAGCAGCTTAATGTCGGGAAGTCTTGGTGAAGCTTTCTTT. The chain combines TRBV7-8 with TRBJ1-1; no clear D. Between the trimmed V and J ends, which lost 2 bases and 7 bases, there was a span of 17 bases. CDR3 length: 15 residues. Germline values: CDR1 SGHVS, CDR2 FQNEAQ. The complete variable domain, with remaining parts taken from reference TRBV7-8 and TRBJ1-1, reads GAGVSQSPRYKVAKRGQDVALRCDPISGHVSLFWYQQALGQGPEFLTYFQNEAQLDKSGLPSDRFFAERPEGSVSTLKIQRTQQEDSAVYLCASSLMSGSLGEAFFGQGTRLTVV.

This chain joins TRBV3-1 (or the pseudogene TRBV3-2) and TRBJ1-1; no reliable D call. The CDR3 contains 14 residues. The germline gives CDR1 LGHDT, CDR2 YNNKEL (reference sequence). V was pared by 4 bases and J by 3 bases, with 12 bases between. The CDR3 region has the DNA TGTGCCAGCAGCCGCGACGGGTTTCACACTGAAGCTTTCTTT. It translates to CASSRDGFHTEAFF.

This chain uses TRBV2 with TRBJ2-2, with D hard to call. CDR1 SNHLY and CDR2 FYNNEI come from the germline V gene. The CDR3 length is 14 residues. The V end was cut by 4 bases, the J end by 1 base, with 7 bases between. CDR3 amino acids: CASSVGMNTGELFF. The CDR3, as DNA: TGTGCCAGCAGTGTTGGCATGAACACCGGGGAGCTGTTTTTT.

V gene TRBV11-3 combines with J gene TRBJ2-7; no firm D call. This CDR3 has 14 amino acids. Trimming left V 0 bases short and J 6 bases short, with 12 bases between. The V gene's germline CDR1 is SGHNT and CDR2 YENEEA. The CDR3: CASSLDYAVAEQYF. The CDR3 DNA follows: TGTGCCAGCAGCTTAGATTATGCCGTGGCCGAGCAGTACTTC.

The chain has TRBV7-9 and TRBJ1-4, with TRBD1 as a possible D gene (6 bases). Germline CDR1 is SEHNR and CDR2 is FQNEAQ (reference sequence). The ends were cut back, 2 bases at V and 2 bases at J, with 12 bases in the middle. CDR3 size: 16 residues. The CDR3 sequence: CASSLRGSATNEKLFF. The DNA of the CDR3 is TGTGCCAGCAGCTTAAGGGGGTCCGCGACTAATGAAAAACTGTTTTTT.

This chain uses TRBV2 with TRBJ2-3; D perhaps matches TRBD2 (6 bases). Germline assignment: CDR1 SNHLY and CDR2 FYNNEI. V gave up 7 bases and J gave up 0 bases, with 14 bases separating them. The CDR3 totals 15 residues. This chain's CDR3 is CASTRDFTSTDTQYF. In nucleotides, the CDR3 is TGTGCCAGCACCCGGGACTTCACTAGCACAGATACGCAGTATTTT.

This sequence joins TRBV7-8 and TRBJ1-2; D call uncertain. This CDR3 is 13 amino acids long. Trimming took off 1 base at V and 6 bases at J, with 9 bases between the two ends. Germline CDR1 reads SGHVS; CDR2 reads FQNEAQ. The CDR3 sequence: CASSLGYFDGYTF. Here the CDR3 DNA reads TGTGCCAGCAGCTTAGGATACTTCGATGGCTACACCTTC. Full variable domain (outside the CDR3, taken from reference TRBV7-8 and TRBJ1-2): GAGVSQSPRYKVAKRGQDVALRCDPISGHVSLFWYQQALGQGPEFLTYFQNEAQLDKSGLPSDRFFAERPEGSVSTLKIQRTQQEDSAVYLCASSLGYFDGYTFGSGTRLTVV.

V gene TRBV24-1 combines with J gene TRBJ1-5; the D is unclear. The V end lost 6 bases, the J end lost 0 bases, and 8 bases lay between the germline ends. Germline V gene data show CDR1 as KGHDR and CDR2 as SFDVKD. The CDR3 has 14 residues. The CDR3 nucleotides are TGTGCCACCAGTAGCGCGGGTAGCAATCAGCCCCAGCATTTT. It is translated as CATSSAGSNQPQHF.

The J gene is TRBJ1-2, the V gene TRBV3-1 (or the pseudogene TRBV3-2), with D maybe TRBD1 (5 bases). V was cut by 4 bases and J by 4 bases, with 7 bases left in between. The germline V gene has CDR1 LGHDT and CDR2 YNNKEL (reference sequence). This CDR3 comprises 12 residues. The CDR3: CASSRDSYGYTF. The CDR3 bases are TGTGCCAGCAGCCGAGACAGCTATGGCTACACCTTC.

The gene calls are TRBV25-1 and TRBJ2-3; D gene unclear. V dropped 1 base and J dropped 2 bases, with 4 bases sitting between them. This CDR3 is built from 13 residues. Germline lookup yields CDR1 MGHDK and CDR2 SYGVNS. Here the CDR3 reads CASSELATDTQYF. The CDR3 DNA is TGTGCCAGCAGTGAATTGGCCACAGATACGCAGTATTTT.

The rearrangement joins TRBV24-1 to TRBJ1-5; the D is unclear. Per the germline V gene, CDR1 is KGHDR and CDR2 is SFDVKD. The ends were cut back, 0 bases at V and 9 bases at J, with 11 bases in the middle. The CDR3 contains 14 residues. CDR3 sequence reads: CATSDLQGSGPQHF. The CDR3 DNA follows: TGTGCCACCAGTGATTTGCAAGGATCGGGGCCCCAGCATTTT.